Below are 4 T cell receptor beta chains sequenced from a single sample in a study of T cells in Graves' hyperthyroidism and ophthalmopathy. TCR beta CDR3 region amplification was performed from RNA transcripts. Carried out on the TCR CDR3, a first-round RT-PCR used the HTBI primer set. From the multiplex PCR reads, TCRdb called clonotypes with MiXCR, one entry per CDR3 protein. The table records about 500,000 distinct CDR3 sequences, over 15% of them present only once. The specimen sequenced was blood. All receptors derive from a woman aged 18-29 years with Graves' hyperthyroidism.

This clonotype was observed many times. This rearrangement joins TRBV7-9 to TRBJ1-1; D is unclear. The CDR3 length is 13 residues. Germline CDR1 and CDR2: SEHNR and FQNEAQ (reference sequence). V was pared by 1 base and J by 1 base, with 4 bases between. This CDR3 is CASSLETNTEAFF. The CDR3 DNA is TGTGCCAGCAGCTTAGAGACGAACACTGAAGCTTTCTTT.

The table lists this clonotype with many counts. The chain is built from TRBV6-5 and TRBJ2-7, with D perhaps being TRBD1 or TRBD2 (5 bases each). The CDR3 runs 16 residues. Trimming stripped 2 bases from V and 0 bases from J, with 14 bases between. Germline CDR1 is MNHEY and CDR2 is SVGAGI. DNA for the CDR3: TGTGCCAGCAGTTACGAACCGGGACGGCCCTCCTACGAGCAGTACTTC. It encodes CASSYEPGRPSYEQYF.

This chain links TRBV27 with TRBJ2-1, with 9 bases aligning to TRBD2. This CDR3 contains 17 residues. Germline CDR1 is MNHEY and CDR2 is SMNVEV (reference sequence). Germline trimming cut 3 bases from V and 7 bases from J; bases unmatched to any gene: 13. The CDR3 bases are TGTGCCAGCAGTTTTTCCGGCGGGAGGGCCCAACGGAATGAGCAGTTCTTC. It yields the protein CASSFSGGRAQRNEQFF.

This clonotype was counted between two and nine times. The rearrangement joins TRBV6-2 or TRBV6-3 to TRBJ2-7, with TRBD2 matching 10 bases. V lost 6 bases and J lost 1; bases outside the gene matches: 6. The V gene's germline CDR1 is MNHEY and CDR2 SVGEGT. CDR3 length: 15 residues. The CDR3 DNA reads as TGTGCCAGCAGGCCCGAGACTAGCGGGTCCTACGAGCAGTACTTC. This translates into CASRPETSGSYEQYF.